Given below is one T cell receptor (beta chain) in context. It has no known antigen specificity. No much larger clone is present one base from it, and per-base qualities are unavailable. CDR1 and CDR2 are read off the germline V gene as SGHDN and FVKESK. The CDR3, from cysteine to phenylalanine, totals 13 residues. Only CDR3 DNA remains: 39 bases, in frame from the first base. V sheds 8 bases and J sheds 12 bases, leaving 20 bases between their ends. Receptor amplification or capture employed the immunoSEQ multiplex PCR assay. The TR loci underwent multiplexed PCR amplification, with J gene segments targeted by reverse primers and V gene segments targeted by forward primers. The amplified CDR3 regions were sequenced using the Illumina HiSeq System. On the study's bioinformatics: Closely related reads were merged by a nearest-neighbour algorithm to remove PCR and sequencing errors and to collapse the data into unique sequences. Two measures summarised the repertoires: clonality, and T cell density, defined as TR molecules per amount of genomic DNA input. CDR3 amino acid sequences present in at least 80% of unsorted samples were defined as public TRs and were then tested for differential abundance between coeliac and control samples. Kruskal-Wallis tests followed by Dunn post-tests were used to test for differences in clonality and density between disease groups. Entries here come from immuneACCESS through TCRdb and include only in-frame sequences with V and J called. Some clones fail to appear in such tables; in the studies checked, an unresolved V gene covers under half of the shortfall, and the cause of the remainder is unknown. V and J calls and clone size follow that table, whereas D and trimming were derived from the DNA. The sample profile shows approximately 5,400 clones; 50% to 70% of them were found once. The top ten hold approximately 6.9% of the sample.

This entry belongs to a study of coeliac disease (dated by TCRdb to between 2021 and 2024). Background for the entire study: Each coeliac patient was placed into one of three groups: newly diagnosed active disease, refractory coeliac disease type I, or disease controlled by a gluten-free diet. TRB sequencing was successfully performed on samples from some 27 subjects, among which 20 to 25 paired bulk unsorted intraepithelial and lamina propria cell samples were included. Small intestinal lymphocyte fractions from coeliac and non-coeliac patients were analysed in the study using next-generation sequencing of rearranged TRB and TRG CDR3 regions. Because high-resolution HLA typing was not available, biased TRBV7-2 usage was queried as a proof of principle. Of the approximately 30 patients in the full study, around 22 had coeliac disease confirmed by serology and 8 were controls with non-small intestinal disorders. The aim was to characterise TR repertoires of small intestinal T cells in active, refractory type I and gluten-free-diet-treated coeliac disease. Overall study results and their limits: Lower clonality than in controls was observed in the TRB and TRG repertoires of active coeliac intraepithelial and lamina propria samples, suggesting that diverse T cells were recruited. TRB repertoires were found to be largely private, with most amino acid sequences unique to one sample, and no significant difference in V-gene usage was found between disease groups. High-purity fractions were not obtained when intraepithelial cells were separated from lamina propria cells, so cross-contamination between compartments was possible. In the authors' view, the approach was unsuitable for unbiased detection of gliadin-specific T cells, since gliadin-specific T cells are scarce and rarely shared between patients.

Aliquots of approximately 460,000 cells were frozen in DMSO/FBS in liquid nitrogen, and a single aliquot per fraction was used for sequencing. Every one of the 30 study patients had an endoscopy and a small intestinal biopsy. Intraepithelial cells were released by stirring biopsies for one hour at 37°C in RPMI containing EGTA, MgCl2 and 1% FBS. The Qiagen DNeasy blood extraction kit was used to extract genomic DNA from the frozen unsorted cell fractions. This TCR was recovered from a woman between 25 and 40 years old with active celiac disease. The V and J genes are TRBV14 and TRBJ2-1; a tentative D call is TRBD1 (6 bases match). The material sequenced was intraepithelial lymphocytes from the gut. What the cell subset or site label conveys for this sample: intraepithelial cell (IEC) fraction of small intestinal biopsy. The nucleotide sequence is given as TGTGCCAGCGGCTTAGGGGGAGCCGCGTGGCAGTTCTTC. This encodes CASGLGGAAWQFF.